These 5 T cell receptor beta chains were sequenced from one sample in a study of cytomegalovirus exposure and HLA in healthy donors. The PCR used 60 Vbeta and 13 Jbeta primers. Generated by immunoSEQ multiplex PCR, the TCRdb table keeps only in-frame clones and is missing some. Counted here are approximately 160,000 clones, around 85% occurring once; the ten biggest clones make up roughly 2%. The specimen sequenced was PBMCs. The receptors were gathered from a human donor in good health.

In this sample, this clone turned up a few times. The chain is built from TRBV14 and TRBJ1-3, with a tentative D call TRBD1 (5 bases). CDR3 length: 17 residues. Germline V CDR1 and CDR2: SGHDN, FVKESK. Trimming removed 2 bases from V and 4 bases from J, with 18 bases in between. CDR3 sequence: CASSQFDRGSDGNTIYF. As DNA, the CDR3 is TGTGCCAGCAGCCAATTCGATAGGGGCTCAGACGGAAACACCATATATTTT.

V usage is TRBV9 and J usage is TRBJ2-2; D is unresolved. Between the trimmed V and J ends, which lost 0 bases and 2 bases, there was a span of 11 bases. The CDR3 length is 16 residues. Germline assignment: CDR1 SGDLS and CDR2 YYNGEE. This CDR3 reads CASSVAHTTNTGELFF. Here the CDR3 DNA reads TGTGCCAGCAGCGTAGCTCACACTACTAACACCGGGGAGCTGTTTTTT.

V and J are TRBV2 and TRBJ1-1; D gene ambiguous. V lost 4 bases and J 6 bases, leaving 6 bases between the germline ends. Per the germline V gene, CDR1 is SNHLY and CDR2 is FYNNEI. The CDR3 runs to 11 residues. CDR3 sequence: CASSGLSEAFF. CDR3 bases: TGTGCCAGCAGTGGACTGTCTGAAGCTTTCTTT. The whole variable domain, filled in from reference TRBV2 and TRBJ1-1, reads EPEVTQTPSHQVTQMGQEVILRCVPISNHLYFYWYRQILGQKVEFLVSFYNNEISEKSEIFDDQFSVERPDGSNFTLKIRSTKLEDSAMYFCASSGLSEAFFGQGTRLTVV.

The chain is built from TRBV5-4 and TRBJ1-4; D is unresolved. Per germline, CDR1 SGHNT and CDR2 YYREEE (reference sequence). The CDR3 loop spans 15 amino acids. V was shortened by 0 bases and J by 11 bases, with 17 bases between the two germline ends. DNA of the CDR3: TGTGCCAGCAGCTTGGGGCCCGGCACAGCAGGCAAACTGTTTTTT. This translates into CASSLGPGTAGKLFF.

In this sample, this clone turned up once. The chain links TRBV7-2 to TRBJ2-1, with D possibly TRBD2 on 6 matching bases. V was pared by 1 base and J by 0 bases, with 13 bases between. Germline CDR1 and CDR2: SGHTA and FQGNSA. This CDR3 spans 17 amino acids. The CDR3 here is CASSLDGGANSYNEQFF. The CDR3 nucleotides read TGTGCCAGCAGCTTAGATGGCGGGGCCAACTCCTACAATGAGCAGTTCTTC.